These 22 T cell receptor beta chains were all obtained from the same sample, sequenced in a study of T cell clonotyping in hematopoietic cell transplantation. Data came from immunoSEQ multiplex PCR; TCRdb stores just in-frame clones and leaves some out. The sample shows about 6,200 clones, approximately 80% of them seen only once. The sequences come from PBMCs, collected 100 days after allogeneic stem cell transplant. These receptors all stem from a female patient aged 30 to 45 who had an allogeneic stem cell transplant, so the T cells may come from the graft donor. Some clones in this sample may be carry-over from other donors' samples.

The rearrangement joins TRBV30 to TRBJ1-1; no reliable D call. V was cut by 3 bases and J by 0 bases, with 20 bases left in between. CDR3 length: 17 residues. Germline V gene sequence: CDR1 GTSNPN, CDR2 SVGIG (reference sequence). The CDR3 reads CAWSPSAGKFMNTEAFF. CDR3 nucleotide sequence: TGTGCCTGGAGCCCATCGGCGGGAAAATTCATGAACACTGAAGCTTTCTTT.

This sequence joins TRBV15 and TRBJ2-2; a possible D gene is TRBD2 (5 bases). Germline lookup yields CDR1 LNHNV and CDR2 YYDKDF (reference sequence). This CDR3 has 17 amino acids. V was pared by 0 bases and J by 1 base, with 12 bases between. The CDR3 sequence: CATSRDSSSGNTGELFF. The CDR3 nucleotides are TGTGCCACCAGCAGAGATTCGTCGAGCGGGAACACCGGGGAGCTGTTTTTT.

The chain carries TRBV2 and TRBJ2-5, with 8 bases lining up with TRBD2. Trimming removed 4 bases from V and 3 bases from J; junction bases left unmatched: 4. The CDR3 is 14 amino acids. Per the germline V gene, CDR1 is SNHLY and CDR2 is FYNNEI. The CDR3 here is CASSGIAGKETQYF. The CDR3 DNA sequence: TGTGCCAGCAGTGGAATAGCGGGGAAAGAGACCCAGTACTTC. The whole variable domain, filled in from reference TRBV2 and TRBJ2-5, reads EPEVTQTPSHQVTQMGQEVILRCVPISNHLYFYWYRQILGQKVEFLVSFYNNEISEKSEIFDDQFSVERPDGSNFTLKIRSTKLEDSAMYFCASSGIAGKETQYFGPGTRLLVL.

The CDR3 DNA reads as TGTGCCAGCAGTCGCGGCAGGGGAGACAATCAGCCCCAGCATTTT. Its translation is CASSRGRGDNQPQHF. The rearrangement uses TRBV28 and TRBJ1-5, with D perhaps TRBD1 (6 bases). The CDR3 sequence is 15 residues long. Germline loops: CDR1 MDHEN, CDR2 SYDVKM. The germline V and J ends were trimmed by 5 bases and 3 bases, with 14 bases remaining between them.

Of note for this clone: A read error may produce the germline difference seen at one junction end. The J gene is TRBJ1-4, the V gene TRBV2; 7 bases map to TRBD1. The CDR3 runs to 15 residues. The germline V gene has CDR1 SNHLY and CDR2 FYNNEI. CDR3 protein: CASREEGTVNEKLFF. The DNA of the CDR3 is TGTGCCAGCAGGGAAGAGGGGACAGTAAACGAAAAACTGTTTTTT.

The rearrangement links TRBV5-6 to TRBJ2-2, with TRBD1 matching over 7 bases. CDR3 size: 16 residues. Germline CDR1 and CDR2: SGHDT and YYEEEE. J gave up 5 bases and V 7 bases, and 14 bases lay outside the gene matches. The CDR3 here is CASLNFGTAKTGELFF. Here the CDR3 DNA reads TGTGCCAGCCTTAATTTCGGGACAGCCAAAACCGGGGAGCTGTTTTTT.

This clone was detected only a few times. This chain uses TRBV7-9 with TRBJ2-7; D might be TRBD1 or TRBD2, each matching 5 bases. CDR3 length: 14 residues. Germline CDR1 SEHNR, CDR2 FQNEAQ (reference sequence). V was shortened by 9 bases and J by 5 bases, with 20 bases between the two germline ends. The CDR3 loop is CASVPLFQGDEQYF. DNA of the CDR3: TGTGCCAGTGTCCCCTTATTCCAGGGAGACGAGCAGTACTTC.

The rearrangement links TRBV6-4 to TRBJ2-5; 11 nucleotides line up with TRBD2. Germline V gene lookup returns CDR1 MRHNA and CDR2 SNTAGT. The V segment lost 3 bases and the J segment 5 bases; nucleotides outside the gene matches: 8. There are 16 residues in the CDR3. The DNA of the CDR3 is TGTGCCAGCAGTGAATCTAGCGGGGGGCCATGGGAGACCCAGTACTTC. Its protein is CASSESSGGPWETQYF.

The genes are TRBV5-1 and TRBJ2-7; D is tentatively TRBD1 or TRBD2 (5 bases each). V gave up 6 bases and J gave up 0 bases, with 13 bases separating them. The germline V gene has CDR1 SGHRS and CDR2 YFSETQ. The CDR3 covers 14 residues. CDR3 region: CASNPRGPSYEQYF. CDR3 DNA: TGCGCCAGCAACCCCCGGGGACCCTCCTACGAGCAGTACTTC. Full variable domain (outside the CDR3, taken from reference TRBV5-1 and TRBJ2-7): KAGVTQTPRYLIKTRGQQVTLSCSPISGHRSVSWYQQTPGQGLQFLFEYFSETQRNKGNFPGRFSGRQFSNSRSEMNVSTLELGDSALYLCASNPRGPSYEQYFGPGTRLTVT.

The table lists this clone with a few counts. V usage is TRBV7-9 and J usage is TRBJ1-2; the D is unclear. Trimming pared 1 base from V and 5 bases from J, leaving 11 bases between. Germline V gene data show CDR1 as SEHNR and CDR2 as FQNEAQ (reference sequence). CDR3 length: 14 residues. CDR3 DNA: TGTGCCAGCAGCTTAGAGCCGCAGTGGTATGGCTACACCTTC. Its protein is CASSLEPQWYGYTF.

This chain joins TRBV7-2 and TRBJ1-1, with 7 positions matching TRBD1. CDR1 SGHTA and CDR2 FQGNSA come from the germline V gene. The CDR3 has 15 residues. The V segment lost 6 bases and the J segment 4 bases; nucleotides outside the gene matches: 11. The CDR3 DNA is TGTGCCAGCAGTTCGTCGACAGGGATAGGCACTGAAGCTTTCTTT. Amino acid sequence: CASSSSTGIGTEAFF.

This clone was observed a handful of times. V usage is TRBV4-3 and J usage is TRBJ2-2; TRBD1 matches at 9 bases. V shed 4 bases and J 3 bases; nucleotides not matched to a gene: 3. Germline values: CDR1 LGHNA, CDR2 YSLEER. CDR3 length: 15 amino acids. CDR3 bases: TGCGCCAGCAGCCTCCGGGACAGGGACACCGGGGAGCTGTTTTTT. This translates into CASSLRDRDTGELFF.

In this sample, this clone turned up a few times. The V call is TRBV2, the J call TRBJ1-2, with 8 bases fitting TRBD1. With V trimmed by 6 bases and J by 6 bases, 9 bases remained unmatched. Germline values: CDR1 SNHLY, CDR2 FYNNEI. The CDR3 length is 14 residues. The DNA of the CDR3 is TGTGCCAGCAGCCTGGACAGGGTGAAGGATGGCTACACCTTC. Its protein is CASSLDRVKDGYTF.

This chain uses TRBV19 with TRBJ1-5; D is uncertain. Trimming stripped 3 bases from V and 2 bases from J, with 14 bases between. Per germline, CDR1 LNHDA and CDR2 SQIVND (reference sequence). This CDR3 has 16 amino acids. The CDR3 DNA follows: TGTGCCAGTAGTATTTCGGGCATTCCTGGCAATCAGCCCCAGCATTTT. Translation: CASSISGIPGNQPQHF. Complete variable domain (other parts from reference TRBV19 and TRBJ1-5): DGGITQSPKYLFRKEGQNVTLSCEQNLNHDAMYWYRQDPGQGLRLIYYSQIVNDFQKGDIAEGYSVSREKKESFPLTVTSAQKNPTAFYLCASSISGIPGNQPQHFGDGTRLSIL.

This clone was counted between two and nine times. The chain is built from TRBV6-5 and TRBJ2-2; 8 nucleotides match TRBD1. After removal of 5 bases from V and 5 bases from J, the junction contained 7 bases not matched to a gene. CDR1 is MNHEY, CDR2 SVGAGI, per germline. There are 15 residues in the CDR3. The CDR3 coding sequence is TGTGCCAGCAGTACTACAGGGGGAAGAACCGGGGAGCTGTTTTTT. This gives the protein CASSTTGGRTGELFF.

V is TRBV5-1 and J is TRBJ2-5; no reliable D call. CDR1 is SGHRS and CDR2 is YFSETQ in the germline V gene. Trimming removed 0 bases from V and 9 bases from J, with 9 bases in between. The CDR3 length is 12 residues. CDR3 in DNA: TGCGCCAGCAGCTTGGACTACGAGGCCCAGTACTTC. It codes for CASSLDYEAQYF.

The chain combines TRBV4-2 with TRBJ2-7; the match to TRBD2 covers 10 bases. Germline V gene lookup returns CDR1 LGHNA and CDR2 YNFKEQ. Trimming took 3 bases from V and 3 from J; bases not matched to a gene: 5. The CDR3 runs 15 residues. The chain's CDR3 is CASSHSGTSVYEQYF. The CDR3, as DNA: TGTGCCAGCAGCCACTCCGGGACTAGCGTCTACGAGCAGTACTTC.

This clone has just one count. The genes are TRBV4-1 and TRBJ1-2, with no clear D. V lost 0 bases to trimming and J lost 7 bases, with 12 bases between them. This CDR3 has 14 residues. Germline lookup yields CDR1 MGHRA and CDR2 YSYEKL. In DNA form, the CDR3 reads TGCGCCAGCAGCCAAGAAGGCGGAATCCTTGGCTACACCTTC. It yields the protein CASSQEGGILGYTF.

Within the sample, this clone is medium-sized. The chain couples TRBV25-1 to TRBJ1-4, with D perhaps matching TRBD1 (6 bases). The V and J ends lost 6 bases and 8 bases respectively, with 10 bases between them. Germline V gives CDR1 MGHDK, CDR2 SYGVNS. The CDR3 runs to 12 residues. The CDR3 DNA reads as TGTGCCAGCAGCTCAGGGGAGGAAAAACTGTTTTTT. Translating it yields CASSSGEEKLFF.

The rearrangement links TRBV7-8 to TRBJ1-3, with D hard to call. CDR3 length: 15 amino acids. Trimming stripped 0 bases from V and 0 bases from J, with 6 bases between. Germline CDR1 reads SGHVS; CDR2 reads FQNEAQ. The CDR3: CASSLAGISGNTIYF. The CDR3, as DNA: TGTGCCAGCAGCTTAGCAGGGATCTCTGGAAACACCATATATTTT.

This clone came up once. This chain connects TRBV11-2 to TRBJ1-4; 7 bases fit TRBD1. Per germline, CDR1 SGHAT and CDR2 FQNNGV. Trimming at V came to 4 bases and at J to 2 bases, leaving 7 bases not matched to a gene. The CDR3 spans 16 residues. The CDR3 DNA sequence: TGTGCCAGCAGCTCCCACCTACAGGGGACTAATGAAAAACTGTTTTTT. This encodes CASSSHLQGTNEKLFF.

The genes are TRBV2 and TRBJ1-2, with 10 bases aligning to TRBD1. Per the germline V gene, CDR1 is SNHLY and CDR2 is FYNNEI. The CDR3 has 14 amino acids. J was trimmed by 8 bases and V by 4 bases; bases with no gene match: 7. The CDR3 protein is CASSGDRGNGGYTF. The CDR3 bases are TGTGCCAGCAGTGGGGACAGGGGAAACGGCGGCTACACCTTC.